Below are 29 T cell receptor beta chains sequenced from a single sample in a study of blood T cell repertoires in COVID-19. Libraries were prepared by immunoSEQ multiplex PCR; TCRdb keeps only in-frame clonotypes and omits some of them. Among 150,000 to 200,000 clones listed, 85% to 90% were seen once. Specimen: peripheral blood. These receptors were obtained from a woman aged 55-70 years with COVID-19, enrolled during active disease.

The chain is built from TRBV7-2 and TRBJ2-7, with D perhaps matching TRBD2 (5 bases). CDR3 length: 17 residues. V lost 5 bases, J lost 3 bases, and 23 bases lay in between. Germline V CDR1 and CDR2: SGHTA, FQGNSA. The CDR3 sequence is CASSDPGSGLNLYEQYF. The CDR3 coding sequence is TGTGCCAGCAGCGATCCTGGATCCGGACTGAATCTCTACGAGCAGTACTTC.

The chain combines TRBV4-3 with TRBJ2-1; no reliable D call. Between the trimmed V and J ends, which lost 0 bases and 0 bases, there was a span of 9 bases. The germline V gene has CDR1 LGHNA and CDR2 YSLEER. The CDR3 consists of 16 residues. The CDR3 coding sequence is TGCGCCAGCAGCCAAGAGGGCCAAGGCTCCTACAATGAGCAGTTCTTC. Protein sequence: CASSQEGQGSYNEQFF.

The chain uses TRBV7-2 and TRBJ1-1; a possible D gene is TRBD1 (5 bases). The CDR3 runs to 13 residues. The germline V and J ends were trimmed by 6 bases and 5 bases, with 13 bases remaining between them. The germline V gene encodes CDR1 SGHTA and CDR2 FQGNSA. The DNA for the CDR3 is TGTGCCAGCAGGATAGCGGGGCGGACTGAAGCTTTCTTT. Its protein is CASRIAGRTEAFF.

This clone has just one count. This chain links TRBV9 with TRBJ2-5, with D possibly TRBD1 on 6 matching bases. The CDR3 is 15 residues long. Germline CDR1 and CDR2: SGDLS and YYNGEE. V was trimmed by 0 bases and J by 5 bases, leaving 14 bases between them. This CDR3 is CASSVATGLGETQYF. For the CDR3, the DNA is TGTGCCAGCAGCGTAGCTACAGGGCTCGGGGAGACCCAGTACTTC. The full variable domain, with the rest looked up from reference TRBV9 and TRBJ2-5, is DSGVTQTPKHLITATGQRVTLRCSPRSGDLSVYWYQQSLDQGLQFLIQYYNGEERAKGNILERFSAQQFPDLHSELNLSSLELGDSALYFCASSVATGLGETQYFGPGTRLLVL.

This clone was detected only once. V is TRBV4-2 and J is TRBJ1-6; D gene unclear. Germline CDR1 and CDR2: LGHNA and YNFKEQ. CDR3 length equals 20 residues. The ends were cut back, 0 bases at V and 4 bases at J, with 22 bases in the middle. In nucleotides, the CDR3 is TGTGCCAGCAGCCAAGAGCCGATCGTTCTCGCCTCTACTTATAATTCACCCCTCCACTTT. Translation: CASSQEPIVLASTYNSPLHF.

The chain has TRBV27 and TRBJ1-4; D perhaps matches TRBD1 (5 bases). The ends were cut back, 6 bases at V and 7 bases at J, with 21 bases in the middle. The germline V gene has CDR1 MNHEY and CDR2 SMNVEV (reference sequence). This CDR3 spans 16 amino acids. The DNA for the CDR3 is TGTGCCAGCAGCTTCTCTCGATCGGGGGGAACTGAAAAACTGTTTTTT. This encodes CASSFSRSGGTEKLFF. Filled out from reference TRBV27 and TRBJ1-4, the complete variable domain reads EAQVTQNPRYLITVTGKKLTVTCSQNMNHEYMSWYRQDPGLGLRQIYYSMNVEVTDKGDVPEGYKVSRKEKRNFPLILESPSPNQTSLYFCASSFSRSGGTEKLFFGSGTQLSVL.

The rearrangement joins TRBV19 to TRBJ2-7; weak D call: TRBD2 (6 bases). This CDR3 region has 12 residues. V lost 5 bases to trimming and J lost 5 bases, with 10 bases between them. Per the germline V gene, CDR1 is LNHDA and CDR2 is SQIVND (reference sequence). Written as DNA, the CDR3 is TGTGCCAGTAGTCCGGGACTCCACGAGCAGTACTTC. Residues: CASSPGLHEQYF.

The V and J genes are TRBV6-5 and TRBJ1-5, with D hard to call. The germline V and J ends were trimmed by 7 bases and 0 bases, with 13 bases remaining between them. CDR3 length: 15 amino acids. Germline loops: CDR1 MNHEY, CDR2 SVGAGI. The CDR3 DNA reads as TGTGCCAGCAAGGCCCGAGCGGATAGCAATCAGCCCCAGCATTTT. Translated, it gives CASKARADSNQPQHF.

This sequence joins TRBV5-4 and TRBJ2-7; 14 bases align to TRBD2. Trimming at V came to 3 bases and at J to 8 bases, leaving 10 bases not matched to a gene. The CDR3 spans 16 residues. Germline V gene sequence: CDR1 SGHNT, CDR2 YYREEE (reference sequence). The CDR3 nucleotides read TGTGCCAGCAGCTCGGGACTAGCGGGGGACCAATCCCAGCAGTACTTC. Translation: CASSSGLAGDQSQQYF.

V gene TRBV3-1 (or the pseudogene TRBV3-2) combines with J gene TRBJ1-2; D is ambiguous. From germline, CDR1 is LGHDT and CDR2 YNNKEL (reference sequence). The CDR3 has 13 residues. V lost 1 base to trimming and J lost 2 bases, with 5 bases between them. The CDR3 region is CASSQGVNYGYTF. DNA for the CDR3: TGTGCCAGCAGCCAAGGAGTGAACTATGGCTACACCTTC.

This clone was observed once. V gene TRBV24-1 combines with J gene TRBJ1-1; 8 bases are shared with TRBD1. CDR1 is KGHDR, CDR2 SFDVKD, per germline. This CDR3 has 16 amino acids. V shed 4 bases and J 1 base; nucleotides not matched to a gene: 7. The CDR3 is CATSDHGTGQNTEAFF. CDR3 bases: TGTGCCACCAGTGACCACGGGACAGGACAGAACACTGAAGCTTTCTTT.

The rearrangement uses TRBV19 and TRBJ1-5, with 7 bases identical to TRBD1. The CDR3 sequence is 16 residues long. V shed 9 bases, J shed 0 bases, and the junction held 11 bases outside the gene matches. CDR1 and CDR2 (germline): LNHDA, SQIVND (reference sequence). The CDR3 sequence is CASQIPTGPSNQPQHF. The CDR3 bases are TGTGCCAGCCAGATACCGACAGGGCCTAGCAATCAGCCCCAGCATTTT.

The CDR3 DNA sequence: TGTGCCAGCAGCTTCTCGGGGGGATACACCGGGGAGCTGTTTTTT. Encoded protein: CASSFSGGYTGELFF. This chain joins TRBV5-4 and TRBJ2-2; 7 bases line up with TRBD2. Germline-derived CDR1 and CDR2 are SGHNT and YYREEE (reference sequence). This CDR3 comprises 15 residues. With V trimmed by 2 bases and J by 3 bases, 4 bases remained unmatched.

This rearrangement joins TRBV30 to TRBJ2-7; 12 bases align to TRBD2. Losses at the gene ends were 0 bases for V and 0 bases for J; bases not matched to a gene: 6. Germline CDR1 reads GTSNPN; CDR2 reads SVGIG (reference sequence). The CDR3 runs 17 residues. For the CDR3, the DNA is TGTGCCTGGAGTGTAGGGACTAGCGGGCTGATCTCCTACGAGCAGTACTTC. Amino acid sequence: CAWSVGTSGLISYEQYF.

This clone was counted once. The chain carries TRBV19 and TRBJ2-6; tentatively, D is TRBD2 (5 bases). Germline V lookup: CDR1 LNHDA, CDR2 SQIVND (reference sequence). The germline V and J ends were trimmed by 3 bases and 2 bases, with 14 bases remaining between them. The CDR3 spans 17 residues. CDR3 sequence reads: CASSMPSGVAGANVLTF. CDR3 DNA: TGTGCCAGTAGTATGCCCTCCGGGGTTGCTGGGGCCAACGTCCTGACTTTC.

The chain has TRBV7-2 and TRBJ1-1; D gene ambiguous. Germline CDR1 is SGHTA and CDR2 is FQGNSA. V lost 2 bases, J lost 2 bases, and 9 bases lay in between. The CDR3 extends over 14 amino acids. CDR3 sequence reads: CASSLMACNTEAFF. Here the CDR3 DNA reads TGTGCCAGCAGCTTAATGGCATGTAACACTGAAGCTTTCTTT.

The gene calls are TRBV19 and TRBJ2-3, with D possibly being TRBD1 (6 bases). CDR1 is LNHDA and CDR2 is SQIVND in the germline V gene (reference sequence). The ends were cut back, 3 bases at V and 6 bases at J, with 19 bases in the middle. This CDR3 spans 16 amino acids. The CDR3 reads CASSMSYWGLSDTQYF. The CDR3 nucleotides read TGTGCCAGTAGTATGTCTTATTGGGGGCTAAGCGATACGCAGTATTTT.

The chain combines TRBV5-1 with TRBJ1-6, with 9 bases that match TRBD1. The CDR3 is made up of 14 amino acids. CDR1 is SGHRS and CDR2 is YFSETQ in the germline V gene. The ends lost 0 bases at V and 10 bases at J; junction bases unmatched: 2. The CDR3 here is CASSLDRGLSPLHF. The CDR3, as DNA: TGCGCCAGCAGCTTGGACAGGGGGCTCTCACCCCTCCACTTT.

The chain uses TRBV6-5 and TRBJ1-5, with D possibly TRBD1 on 6 matching bases. This CDR3 contains 13 residues. With 7 bases removed from V and 9 bases from J, the gap between germline ends came to 16 bases. Germline lookup yields CDR1 MNHEY and CDR2 SVGAGI. The CDR3 nucleotides read TGTGCCAGCACCAGGACAGCCGAGGGGCCCCAGCATTTT. This translates into CASTRTAEGPQHF.

The V and J genes are TRBV5-1 and TRBJ1-5; perhaps TRBD1 as D (5 bases). The CDR3 is 16 residues long. Looked up from germline, CDR1 is SGHRS and CDR2 is YFSETQ. V was clipped by 5 bases and J by 1 base, with 16 bases between them. CDR3 coding DNA: TGCGCCAGCAGGAATGGGCAGGGTGGGAGCAATCAGCCCCAGCATTTT. It encodes CASRNGQGGSNQPQHF.

About this clone: The junction does not match germline at one end; this may be a read error. V usage is TRBV7-9 and J usage is TRBJ1-6, with D hard to call. The CDR3 consists of 12 residues. From germline, CDR1 is SEHNR and CDR2 FQNEAQ (reference sequence). CDR3: CASTSNNSPLHF. The CDR3 nucleotides are TGTGCCAGCACCTCCAATAATTCACCCCTCCACTTT.

This clone was recorded once. V gene TRBV9 combines with J gene TRBJ1-3, with D possibly being TRBD1 (5 bases). Per the germline V gene, CDR1 is SGDLS and CDR2 is YYNGEE. The V and J ends lost 0 bases and 0 bases respectively, with 10 bases between them. The CDR3 totals 16 residues. CDR3: CASSVEQGLSGNTIYF. CDR3 DNA sequence: TGTGCCAGCAGCGTAGAGCAGGGACTCTCTGGAAACACCATATATTTT.

The rearrangement links TRBV28 to TRBJ2-1; the D gene is possibly TRBD1 (6 bases). The CDR3 consists of 15 residues. CDR1 is MDHEN and CDR2 is SYDVKM in the germline V gene. V was trimmed by 2 bases and J by 6 bases, leaving 14 bases between them. The CDR3 nucleotides read TGTGCCAGCAGTTTAGGGGGCCTCCCATCCAATGAGCAGTTCTTC. Protein: CASSLGGLPSNEQFF. Full variable domain (outside the CDR3, taken from reference TRBV28 and TRBJ2-1): DVKVTQSSRYLVKRTGEKVFLECVQDMDHENMFWYRQDPGLGLRLIYFSYDVKMKEKGDIPEGYSVSREKKERFSLILESASTNQTSMYLCASSLGGLPSNEQFFGPGTRLTVL.

This chain joins TRBV11-3 and TRBJ1-2; D possibly corresponds to TRBD1 (5 bases). Trimming pared 4 bases from V and 3 bases from J, leaving 12 bases between. The CDR3 is 14 amino acids. The V gene's germline CDR1 is SGHNT and CDR2 YENEEA. The CDR3 region has the DNA TGTGCCAGCAGCTCCGGGGGAAGGTACTATGGCTACACCTTC. Protein product: CASSSGGRYYGYTF.

This chain uses TRBV27 with TRBJ1-1; 7 nucleotides agree with TRBD1. CDR3 length: 13 amino acids. The J segment lost 6 bases and the V segment lost 5 bases, leaving 6 bases of the junction unmatched. The germline V gene has CDR1 MNHEY and CDR2 SMNVEV (reference sequence). This CDR3 reads CASSLQGTPEAFF. The CDR3 DNA reads TGTGCCAGCAGTCTACAGGGGACGCCTGAAGCTTTCTTT.

This rearrangement joins TRBV24-1 to TRBJ1-5; 9 bases map to TRBD1. This CDR3 contains 13 residues. The ends lost 7 bases at V and 4 bases at J; junction bases unmatched: 1. Germline CDR1 is KGHDR and CDR2 is SFDVKD. Here the CDR3 reads CATRDRGNQPQHF. The DNA for the CDR3 is TGTGCCACCAGGGACAGGGGAAATCAGCCCCAGCATTTT.

The sample holds a few counts of this clone. The chain joins TRBV10-3 to TRBJ1-1, with D possibly being TRBD1 (6 bases). The CDR3 loop spans 14 amino acids. Per germline, CDR1 ENHRY and CDR2 SYGVKD. V shed 0 bases and J shed 8 bases, with 13 bases lying between them. In DNA, the CDR3 is TGTGCCATCAGTGAGTCGGCCAGGGGCGTCGAAGCTTTCTTT. Translating gives CAISESARGVEAFF.

This chain joins TRBV5-1 and TRBJ1-4; no definite D call. Trimming took 4 bases from V and 10 from J, leaving 17 bases between them. Germline V gives CDR1 SGHRS, CDR2 YFSETQ. The CDR3 has 14 residues. The chain's CDR3 is CASSPRETEGKLFF. The CDR3 nucleotides are TGCGCCAGCAGCCCCCGGGAAACGGAGGGAAAACTGTTTTTT.

The V gene is TRBV5-1, the J gene TRBJ2-7; D is possibly TRBD1 (6 bases). The CDR3 spans 14 residues. V gave up 4 bases and J gave up 3 bases, with 14 bases separating them. CDR1 is SGHRS and CDR2 is YFSETQ in the germline V gene. CDR3 region: CASSLQGSFYEQYF. CDR3 in DNA: TGCGCCAGCAGCCTACAGGGTTCCTTCTACGAGCAGTACTTC.